This T cell receptor (beta chain) appears in the sequencing data of a study of CD8+ T cells in alopecia areata. Following extraction, RNA underwent reverse transcription to cDNA, which served as the sequencing template. TCRdb's table, derived via immunoSEQ multiplex PCR, lists solely in-frame clones and lacks some. The data show roughly 120,000 clones, with none appearing a single time. This clone turned up a few times. Gene and germline names: mouse. The read stops 4 residues short of the end of the CDR3; the missing end is completed from the germline J gene. The ends lost 5 bases at V and 0 bases at J; junction bases unmatched: 2. CDR3 length equals 14 residues. Per germline, CDR1 NNHNN and CDR2 SYGAGS (reference sequence).

This sequence was found in a C3H/HeJ mouse with alopecia areata. Strain MHC haplotype: H2-k. This sequence joins TRBV13-2 and TRBJ2-1, with TRBD2 identical over 7 bases. The specimen was lesional skin. CDR3 DNA (partial): TGTGCCAGCGGGCTGGGGGTTAACTATGCT. Its translation is CASGLGVNYA. The whole CDR3 reads CASGLGVNYAEQFF.